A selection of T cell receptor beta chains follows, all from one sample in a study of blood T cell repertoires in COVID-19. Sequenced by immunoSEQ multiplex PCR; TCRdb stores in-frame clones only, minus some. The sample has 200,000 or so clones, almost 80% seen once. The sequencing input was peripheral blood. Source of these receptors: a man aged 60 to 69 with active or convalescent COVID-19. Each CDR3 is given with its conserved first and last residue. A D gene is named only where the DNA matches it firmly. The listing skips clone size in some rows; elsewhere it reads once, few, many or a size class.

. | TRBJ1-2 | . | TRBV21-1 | CASSIGTGVPKDGYTF | TGTGCCAGCAGCATCGGGACAGGGGTCCCTAAGGATGGCTACACCTTC
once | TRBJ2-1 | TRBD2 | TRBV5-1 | CASGGLEYNEQFF | TGCGCCAGCGGGGGACTAGAGTACAATGAGCAGTTCTTC
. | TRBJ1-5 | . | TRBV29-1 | CSVEDAPGTQHF | TGCAGCGTTGAAGATGCCCCGGGAACCCAGCATTTT
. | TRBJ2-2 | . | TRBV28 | CASSESTGELFF | TGTGCCAGCAGTGAGTCCACCGGGGAGCTGTTTTTT
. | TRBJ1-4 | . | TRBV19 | CASSYSQVSTNEKLFF | TGTGCCAGTAGCTATTCACAGGTGTCAACTAATGAAAAACTGTTTTTT
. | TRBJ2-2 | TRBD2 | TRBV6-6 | CASSPRQGSGRLNTGELFF | TGTGCCAGCAGTCCGCGGCAGGGTAGCGGGAGGTTGAACACCGGGGAGCTGTTTTTT
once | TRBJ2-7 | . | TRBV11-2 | CASSRAGDSYEQYF | TGTGCCAGCAGCCGAGCGGGGGACAGCTACGAGCAGTACTTC
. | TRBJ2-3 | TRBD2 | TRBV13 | CASSLSLAGLGADTQYF | TGTGCCAGCAGCTTAAGCCTAGCGGGACTGGGCGCAGATACGCAGTATTTT
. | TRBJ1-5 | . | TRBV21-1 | CASSKAQGTEGMVGGNQPQHF | TGTGCCAGCAGCAAAGCGCAAGGGACAGAGGGAATGGTCGGTGGCAATCAGCCCCAGCATTTT
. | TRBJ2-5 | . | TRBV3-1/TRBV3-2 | CASSPVGETQYF | TGTGCCAGCAGCCCCGTCGGGGAGACCCAGTACTTC
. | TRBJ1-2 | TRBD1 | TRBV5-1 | CASSRLGDSVSTYGYTF | TGCGCCAGCAGCAGACTGGGGGACAGCGTTTCGACCTATGGCTACACCTTC
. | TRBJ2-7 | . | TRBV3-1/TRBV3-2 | CASSQTGDEQYF | TGTGCCAGCAGCCAGACGGGGGACGAGCAGTACTTC
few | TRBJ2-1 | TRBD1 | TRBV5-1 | CASSSAGTGSSEQFF | TGCGCCAGCAGCTCTGCCGGGACAGGGTCGTCTGAGCAGTTCTTC
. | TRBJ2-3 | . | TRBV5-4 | CASSPPGGARVGDTQYF | TGTGCCAGCAGCCCCCCTGGGGGGGCGCGCGTCGGGGATACGCAGTATTTT
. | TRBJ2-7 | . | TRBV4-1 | CASSFNSGALREQYF | TGCGCCAGCAGCTTTAATTCAGGGGCTTTACGAGAGCAGTACTTC
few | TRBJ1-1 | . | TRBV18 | CASSPGTFYPEAFF | TGTGCCAGCTCACCAGGGACATTCTACCCTGAAGCTTTCTTT
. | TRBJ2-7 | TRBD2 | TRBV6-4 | CASSDSRKRESYEQYF | TGTGCCAGCAGTGACAGTAGGAAGCGGGAGTCCTACGAGCAGTACTTC
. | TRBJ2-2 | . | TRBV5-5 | CASSLVGLGGANTGELFF | TGTGCCAGCAGCTTGGTAGGCTTAGGCGGGGCGAACACCGGGGAGCTGTTTTTT
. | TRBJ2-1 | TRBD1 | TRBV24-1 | CATSVPGGSSNEQFF | TGTGCCACCAGTGTACCAGGGGGCTCATCGAATGAGCAGTTCTTC
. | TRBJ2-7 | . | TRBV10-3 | CAISDLDNSYEQYF | TGTGCCATCAGTGACCTAGATAACTCCTACGAGCAGTACTTC
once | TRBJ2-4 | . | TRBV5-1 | CASSLDGGTNIQYF | TGCGCCAGCAGCTTGGATGGGGGCACAAACATTCAGTACTTC
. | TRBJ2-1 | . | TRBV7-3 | CASSLDSAGPGAQYEQFF | TGTGCCAGCAGCTTAGATTCGGCAGGGCCGGGAGCACAATATGAGCAGTTCTTC
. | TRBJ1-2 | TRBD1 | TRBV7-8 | CASSLSQGANYGYTF | TGTGCCAGCAGCTTAAGTCAGGGGGCTAACTATGGCTACACCTTC
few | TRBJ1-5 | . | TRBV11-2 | CASSLDFGGRQPQHF | TGTGCCAGCAGCTTAGATTTCGGGGGGCGTCAGCCCCAGCATTTT
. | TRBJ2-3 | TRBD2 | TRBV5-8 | CASSPRTSDGTDTQYF | TGTGCCAGCAGCCCCCGGACTAGCGACGGCACAGATACGCAGTATTTT
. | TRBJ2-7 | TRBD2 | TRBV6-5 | CASRGLAGAHEQYF | TGTGCCAGCAGGGGACTAGCGGGAGCTCACGAGCAGTACTTC
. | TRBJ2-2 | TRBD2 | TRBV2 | CASSEGLALTGELFF | TGTGCCAGCAGCGAGGGACTAGCGCTCACCGGGGAGCTGTTTTTT
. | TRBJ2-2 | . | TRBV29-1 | CSAEQGEIGELFF | TGCAGCGCCGAACAGGGTGAGATCGGGGAGCTGTTTTTT
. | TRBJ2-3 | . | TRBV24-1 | CATSAGEPTDTQYF | TGTGCCACCAGTGCGGGGGAGCCCACAGATACGCAGTATTTT
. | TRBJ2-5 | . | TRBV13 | CASSLAAAEETQYF | TGTGCCAGCAGCTTAGCTGCGGCTGAGGAGACCCAGTACTTC